These 8 T cell receptor beta chains came from one sample sequenced in a study of shared clonotypes between healthy human individuals. Only in-frame clones appear in the TCRdb table, and some are missing; sequencing was by immunoSEQ multiplex PCR. The sample has about 2 million clones, over 85% seen once. CD45RO-negative CD8 cells positively selected for CCR7 made up the naive population, which excluded terminally differentiated effector memory CD45RA+ cells. The sequencing input was naive CD8+ T cells sorted from blood. The receptors derive from a young man in good health.

The chain combines TRBV6-1 with TRBJ2-3, with 10 positions matching TRBD2. Germline CDR1 MNHNS, CDR2 SASEGT. The CDR3 runs to 17 residues. The trim removed 3 bases at V and 0 bases at J, leaving 6 bases unmatched. In DNA form, the CDR3 reads TGTGCCAGCAGTGATCCCTTTAGCGGGAGGAGCACAGATACGCAGTATTTT. It yields the protein CASSDPFSGRSTDTQYF.

Here the CDR3 DNA reads TGTGCCAGCAGCGTAGAAGGAGCGGACCAAGAGACCCAGTACTTC. Protein sequence: CASSVEGADQETQYF. The chain joins TRBV9 to TRBJ2-5, with D possibly being TRBD2 (5 bases). This CDR3 is 15 amino acids long. V was clipped by 0 bases and J by 0 bases, with 9 bases between them. Germline V gene sequence: CDR1 SGDLS, CDR2 YYNGEE.

V is TRBV4-3 and J is TRBJ2-1; 7 bases map to TRBD2. Germline V gene lookup returns CDR1 LGHNA and CDR2 YSLEER. J gave up 7 bases and V 1 base, and 13 bases lay outside the gene matches. This CDR3 region has 17 residues. The CDR3 region is CASSQAQSGEGRNEQFF. CDR3 nucleotide sequence: TGCGCCAGCAGCCAAGCGCAGTCGGGGGAGGGCCGGAATGAGCAGTTCTTC.

The V gene is TRBV28, the J gene TRBJ2-7; the D is unclear. V lost 6 bases and J 2 bases, leaving 14 bases between the germline ends. From germline, CDR1 is MDHEN and CDR2 SYDVKM. CDR3 size: 14 residues. Written as DNA, the CDR3 is TGTGCCAGCAGGCACGCAGGATTTCCCTACGAGCAGTACTTC. Translation gives CASRHAGFPYEQYF.

Comments on this clone: Other DNA sequences within the sample encode an identical CDR3. J is TRBJ2-1 and V is TRBV27, with TRBD2 matching over 7 bases. Germline CDR1 MNHEY, CDR2 SMNVEV (reference sequence). There are 14 residues in the CDR3. V gave up 8 bases and J gave up 0 bases; unmatched junction bases: 4. The CDR3 coding sequence is TGTGCCAGCTCGTGGGGGGGCTCCTACAATGAGCAGTTCTTC. Its protein product is CASSWGGSYNEQFF.

V is TRBV4-1 and J is TRBJ2-7, with 7 bases fitting TRBD1. V gave up 2 bases and J gave up 4 bases; unmatched junction bases: 14. This CDR3 region has 17 residues. Germline CDR1 and CDR2: MGHRA and YSYEKL. The chain's CDR3 is CASSQIHSITGQYEQYF. The DNA of the CDR3 is TGCGCCAGCAGCCAAATCCATTCGATAACGGGACAGTACGAGCAGTACTTC.

This sequence joins TRBV7-2 and TRBJ2-2; D not certain. CDR3 length: 15 residues. Germline assignment: CDR1 SGHTA and CDR2 FQGNSA. V lost 5 bases and J 4 bases, leaving 14 bases between the germline ends. The CDR3 reads CASSPDPGSTGELFF. The CDR3 bases are TGTGCCAGCAGCCCCGACCCCGGATCCACCGGGGAGCTGTTTTTT.

The V and J genes are TRBV2 and TRBJ2-7; 8 bases fit TRBD2. Germline CDR1 and CDR2: SNHLY and FYNNEI. The CDR3 sequence is 14 residues long. V lost 6 bases and J lost 5; bases outside the gene matches: 9. The CDR3 loop reads CASSGLAGSDEQYF. Written as DNA, the CDR3 is TGTGCCAGCAGCGGACTAGCAGGGTCCGACGAGCAGTACTTC.